These T cell receptor beta chains were read from a single sample in a study of Ad26.COV2.S vaccination and SARS-CoV-2 variants. Libraries were prepared by immunoSEQ multiplex PCR; TCRdb keeps only in-frame clonotypes and omits some of them. Of about 350,000 clones in the sample, 70% to 90% are singletons; the top ten hold 3% to 4%. Sample: peripheral blood, taken in a trial of Ad26.COV2.S vaccine versus placebo. Receptor source: a person between 18 and 65 years old who received the Ad26.COV2.S COVID-19 vaccine or a placebo. CDR3s include the opening cysteine and the closing phenylalanine or tryptophan. Fields, in order: clone size, D gene, J gene, V gene, CDR3 protein, CDR3 DNA. D genes are given only for firm matches. Clone size is given for some rows only: seen once, a few or many times, or a class if the clone is expanded.

- | - | TRBJ2-3 | TRBV12-3/TRBV12-4 | CASSTLGDTQYF | TGTGCCAGCAGTACCCTGGGGGATACGCAGTATTTT
- | TRBD1 | TRBJ1-1 | TRBV28 | CASSLTSPGQGLGAFF | TGTGCCAGCAGCCTTACGTCTCCGGGACAGGGGTTAGGAGCTTTCTTT
few | - | TRBJ1-2 | TRBV6-2/TRBV6-3 | CASSHPRREYGYTF | TGTGCCAGCAGTCACCCGCGGAGAGAGTATGGCTACACCTTC
- | TRBD2 | TRBJ2-5 | TRBV9 | CASSVDSGLAQETQYF | TGTGCCAGCAGCGTAGATAGTGGACTAGCTCAAGAGACCCAGTACTTC
- | - | TRBJ2-4 | TRBV11-2 | CASSLISEVLAKNIQYF | TGTGCCAGCAGCTTAATTTCTGAGGTCCTAGCCAAAAACATTCAGTACTTC
- | TRBD2 | TRBJ2-1 | TRBV19 | CASSIARGLAVSYNEQFF | TGTGCCAGTAGTATAGCTAGGGGACTAGCGGTCTCCTACAATGAGCAGTTCTTC
- | TRBD1 | TRBJ1-4 | TRBV2 | CASRTGRGNEKLFF | TGTGCCAGCAGGACAGGGAGAGGGAATGAAAAACTGTTTTTT
- | - | TRBJ2-2 | TRBV3-1/TRBV3-2 | CASSQGGGPNSGELFF | TGTGCCAGCAGCCAAGGAGGAGGGCCCAACAGCGGGGAGCTGTTTTTT
- | TRBD1 | TRBJ1-3 | TRBV9 | CASSFRGQDSGNTIYF | TGTGCCAGCAGCTTCCGGGGACAGGACTCTGGAAACACCATATATTTT
- | TRBD1 | TRBJ2-3 | TRBV5-1 | CASSHIYRDRGPDTQYF | TGCGCCAGCAGCCACATTTACCGGGACAGGGGGCCAGATACGCAGTATTTT
- | TRBD2 | TRBJ2-2 | TRBV23-1 | CASSQSSGTSATNTGELFF | TGCGCCAGCAGTCAATCATCTGGGACTAGCGCCACCAACACCGGGGAGCTGTTTTTT
- | TRBD2 | TRBJ2-3 | TRBV5-1 | CASSLVTSGGALDTQYF | TGCGCCAGCAGCTTGGTGACTAGCGGGGGGGCCTTAGATACGCAGTATTTT
once | TRBD1 | TRBJ2-1 | TRBV2 | CASTRQGGYNEQFF | TGTGCCAGCACTCGACAGGGGGGTTACAATGAGCAGTTCTTC
- | TRBD2 | TRBJ2-1 | TRBV14 | CASSQVITSGVNEQFF | TGTGCCAGCAGCCAAGTAATAACTAGCGGGGTGAATGAGCAGTTCTTC
- | TRBD1 | TRBJ1-1 | TRBV9 | CASSVDRGPNTEAFF | TGTGCCAGCAGCGTAGACAGGGGGCCGAACACTGAAGCTTTCTTT
- | - | TRBJ2-1 | TRBV6-5 | CASSYLPGEIGNEQFF | TGTGCCAGCAGTTATCTTCCGGGGGAGATAGGGAATGAGCAGTTCTTC
- | - | TRBJ2-7 | TRBV5-6 | CASSSSAGLTYEQYF | TGTGCCAGCAGCTCCTCGGCAGGCCTTACCTACGAGCAGTACTTC
few | - | TRBJ1-2 | TRBV9 | CASSRFEGPNYGYTF | TGTGCCAGCAGCAGGTTCGAGGGGCCCAACTATGGCTACACCTTC
- | - | TRBJ1-1 | TRBV15 | CATHDSSDTEAFF | TGTGCCACCCACGACAGTTCCGACACTGAAGCTTTCTTT
- | - | TRBJ2-3 | TRBV28 | CASSSPGTGRGDTQYF | TGTGCCAGCAGTTCCCCCGGGACGGGTCGTGGAGATACGCAGTATTTT
- | TRBD1 | TRBJ2-7 | TRBV19 | CASSIGTGGIDEQYF | TGTGCCAGTAGTATAGGGACAGGGGGCATCGACGAGCAGTACTTC
- | - | TRBJ2-7 | TRBV9 | CASSVLGLASYEQYF | TGTGCCAGCAGCGTACTGGGTCTAGCGTCCTACGAGCAGTACTTC
once | - | TRBJ2-7 | TRBV24-1 | CATNYQAFFEESVEYF | TGTGCCACTAACTACCAGGCGTTCTTCGAAGAATCAGTTGAGTACTTC
- | TRBD1 | TRBJ1-1 | TRBV7-9 | CASSRPGTGVGTEAFF | TGTGCCAGCAGCCGTCCCGGGACAGGGGTCGGCACTGAAGCTTTCTTT
- | TRBD1 | TRBJ2-1 | TRBV7-2 | CASSLTGTGRSDEQFF | TGTGCCAGCAGCTTAACCGGGACAGGGCGGAGTGATGAGCAGTTCTTC
once | TRBD2 | TRBJ2-5 | TRBV4-3 | CASSRILSGVETQYF | TGCGCCAGCAGTCGGATACTTAGCGGGGTCGAGACCCAGTACTTC
- | - | TRBJ1-5 | TRBV30 | CAWGIGNQPQHF | TGTGCCTGGGGGATAGGGAATCAGCCCCAGCATTTT
- | TRBD1 | TRBJ1-1 | TRBV5-1 | CASSRDSTMNTEAFF | TGCGCCAGCAGCAGGGACAGCACCATGAACACTGAAGCTTTCTTT
- | TRBD2 | TRBJ2-2 | TRBV30 | CAWSVLLGLAVPPNTGELFF | TGTGCCTGGAGTGTACTCTTAGGACTAGCGGTACCACCGAACACCGGGGAGCTGTTTTTT
- | TRBD1 | TRBJ2-1 | TRBV9 | CASSPPGGSSYNEQFF | TGTGCCAGCAGCCCTCCAGGGGGCAGCTCCTACAATGAGCAGTTCTTC
- | TRBD2 | TRBJ2-5 | TRBV27 | CASSRKGWVSGVGETQYF | TGTGCCAGCAGCCGAAAGGGGTGGGTTAGCGGGGTTGGTGAGACCCAGTACTTC
- | - | TRBJ2-7 | TRBV11-2 | CASSLEGGSFYEQYF | TGTGCCAGCAGCTTAGAGGGGGGAAGTTTCTACGAGCAGTACTTC
- | - | TRBJ2-6 | TRBV4-1 | CASSQEGYGGANVLTF | TGCGCCAGCAGCCAAGAAGGGTATGGGGGGGCCAACGTCCTGACTTTC
- | - | TRBJ2-3 | TRBV7-9 | CASSPNWTKAPDTQYF | TGTGCCAGCAGCCCAAACTGGACTAAAGCTCCAGATACGCAGTATTTT
- | TRBD1 | TRBJ2-5 | TRBV18 | CASSPRTGKGQETQYF | TGTGCCAGCTCACCAAGGACAGGGAAGGGGCAAGAGACCCAGTACTTC
- | TRBD2 | TRBJ2-3 | TRBV5-1 | CASSGGTSARDTDTQYF | TGCGCCAGCAGCGGGGGGACTAGCGCCCGTGACACAGATACGCAGTATTTT
- | TRBD2 | TRBJ2-3 | TRBV24-1 | CATSPASGVAGPADTQYF | TGTGCCACCAGCCCTGCGAGCGGAGTAGCGGGACCTGCAGATACGCAGTATTTT
few | TRBD1 | TRBJ1-3 | TRBV5-4 | CASSLAGTGSGNTIYF | TGTGCCAGCAGCTTGGCCGGGACAGGGTCCGGAAACACCATATATTTT
- | TRBD2 | TRBJ2-3 | TRBV19 | CASSAASGGEDTQYF | TGTGCCAGTAGTGCCGCTAGCGGGGGAGAAGATACGCAGTATTTT
- | - | TRBJ2-6 | TRBV14 | CASSRTREHPTSGANVLTF | TGTGCCAGCAGCCGAACCAGGGAACACCCAACTTCTGGGGCCAACGTCCTGACTTTC
- | TRBD1 | TRBJ2-4 | TRBV6-2/TRBV6-3 | CASSYADRPKNIQYF | TGTGCCAGCAGTTACGCGGACAGGCCCAAAAACATTCAGTACTTC
- | TRBD2 | TRBJ2-7 | TRBV9 | CASSAGLAGSSYEQYF | TGTGCCAGCAGCGCCGGACTAGCGGGAAGCTCCTACGAGCAGTACTTC
- | - | TRBJ2-1 | TRBV19 | CASSNPAGATYNEQFF | TGTGCCAGTAGTAACCCCGCAGGGGCGACCTACAATGAGCAGTTCTTC
- | TRBD1 | TRBJ2-7 | TRBV18 | CASSTSGGPTVYEQYF | TGTGCCAGCTCAACATCAGGGGGCCCGACCGTCTACGAGCAGTACTTC